The next 6 T cell receptor beta chains were all read from a single sample in a study of T cells after yellow fever vaccination (dated by TCRdb to the late 2010s). The treatment or condition label, as the study defines it: live attenuated yellow fever vaccine strain. Library prep was done by 5' RACE. TCRdb records Illumina HiSeq 2500 as the sequencer. In TCRdb, the public reads were trimmed at Q25 with fastp and aligned with MiXCR, with productive beta chains retained. Rows with one shared CDR3 protein collapse into an entry with the most common genes and DNA. The table for this sample lists some 500,000 distinct CDR3 sequences; approximately 15% of them were counted only once. Clones ranked in the top ten supply around 15% of the sample. The sample was PBMCs, taken on the day of the yellow fever booster vaccination. All receptors derive from a young man who received the YFV17D yellow fever vaccine.

The chain uses TRBV7-9 and TRBJ2-2; 7 bases match TRBD1. From germline, CDR1 is SEHNR and CDR2 FQNEAQ (reference sequence). The CDR3 consists of 17 residues. CDR3 in DNA: TGTGTCGCAGCAGCCCCCGCAGCGACAGGGTACACCGGGGAGCTGTTTTTT. The encoded protein is CVAAAPAATGYTGELFF.

This clonotype was detected only a few times. This rearrangement joins TRBV6-2 or TRBV6-3 to TRBJ2-1; D is unresolved. With 4 bases removed from V and 9 bases from J, the gap between germline ends came to 7 bases. This CDR3 region has 11 residues. Germline CDR1 is MNHEY and CDR2 is SVGEGT. The CDR3 DNA sequence: TGTGCCAGCAGTTTGAAGACTGAGCAGTTCTTC. Translating it yields CASSLKTEQFF.

This clonotype was detected only a few times. The chain uses TRBV24-1 and TRBJ1-2, with D perhaps TRBD1 (6 bases). CDR3 length: 13 amino acids. CDR1 is KGHDR, CDR2 SFDVKD, per germline. Trimming removed 9 bases at V and 8 bases at J, with 18 bases between. The CDR3 nucleotides read TGTGCCACCCAACCTGGGGGCGCCGGGGGCTACACCTTC. It translates to CATQPGGAGGYTF.

This clonotype has just a few counts. CDR3 loop: CAISESGQVANEQFF. In nucleotides, the CDR3 is TGTGCCATCAGTGAGTCAGGCCAAGTGGCCAATGAGCAGTTCTTC. The V and J genes are TRBV10-3 and TRBJ2-1; D gene ambiguous. Germline V lookup: CDR1 ENHRY, CDR2 SYGVKD. This CDR3 is built from 15 residues. The ends were cut back, 0 bases at V and 6 bases at J, with 12 bases in the middle.

The chain employs TRBV20-1 and TRBJ2-7, with TRBD1 matching 9 bases. The J segment lost 0 bases and the V segment lost 5 bases, leaving 8 bases of the junction unmatched. CDR1 is DFQATT, CDR2 SNEGSKA, per germline (reference sequence). CDR3 length: 15 amino acids. CDR3 sequence (DNA): TGCAGTGCTCATCACAGGGGGCAGAGCTCCTACGAGCAGTACTTC. Translated: CSAHHRGQSSYEQYF.

The sample holds a few counts of this clonotype. This chain links TRBV12-5 with TRBJ1-5; D is unresolved. V lost 10 bases and J 5 bases, leaving 9 bases between the germline ends. CDR3 length: 11 amino acids. In germline, CDR1 is LGHNT, CDR2 FRNRAP. The CDR3 protein is CATGPDQPQHF. CDR3 bases: TGTGCTACGGGTCCCGATCAGCCCCAGCATTTT.